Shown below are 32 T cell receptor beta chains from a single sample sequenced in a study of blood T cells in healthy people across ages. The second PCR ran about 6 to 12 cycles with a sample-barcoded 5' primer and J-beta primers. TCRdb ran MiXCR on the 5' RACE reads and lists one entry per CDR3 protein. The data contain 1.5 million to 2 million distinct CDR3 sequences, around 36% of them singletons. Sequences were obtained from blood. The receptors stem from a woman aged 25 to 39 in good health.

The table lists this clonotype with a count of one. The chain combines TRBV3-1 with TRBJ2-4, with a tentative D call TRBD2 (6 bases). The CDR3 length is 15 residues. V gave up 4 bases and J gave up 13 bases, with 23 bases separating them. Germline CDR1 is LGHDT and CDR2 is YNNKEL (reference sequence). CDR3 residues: CASSPGVADSTKQYF. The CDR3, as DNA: TGTGCCAGCAGCCCCGGGGTAGCGGATTCTACGAAGCAGTACTTC.

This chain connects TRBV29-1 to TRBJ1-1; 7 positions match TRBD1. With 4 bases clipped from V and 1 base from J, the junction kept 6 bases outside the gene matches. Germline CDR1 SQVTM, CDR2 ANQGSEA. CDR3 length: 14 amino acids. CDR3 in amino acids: CSVVGQRRNTEAFF. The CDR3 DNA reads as TGCAGCGTTGTGGGACAGAGAAGGAACACTGAAGCTTTCTTT.

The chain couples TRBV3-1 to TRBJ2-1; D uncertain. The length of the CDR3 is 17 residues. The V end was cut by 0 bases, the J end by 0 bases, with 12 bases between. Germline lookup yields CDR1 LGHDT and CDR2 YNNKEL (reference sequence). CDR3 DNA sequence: TGTGCCAGCAGCCAAGAGAGTCATTGGAGCTCCTACAATGAGCAGTTCTTC. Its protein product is CASSQESHWSSYNEQFF.

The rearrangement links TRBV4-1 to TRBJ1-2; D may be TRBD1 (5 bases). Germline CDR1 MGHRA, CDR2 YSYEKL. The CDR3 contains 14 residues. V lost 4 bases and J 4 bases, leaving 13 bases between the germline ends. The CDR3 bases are TGCGCCAGCAGCCTCTCGATCGACAGCTATGGCTACACCTTC. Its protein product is CASSLSIDSYGYTF.

The CDR3 loop is CASSQMGNQPQHF. CDR3 coding DNA: TGTGCCAGCAGCCAAATGGGAAATCAGCCCCAGCATTTT. V gene TRBV3-1 combines with J gene TRBJ1-5, with D unclear. The CDR3 is 13 residues long. Trimming took 2 bases from V and 4 from J, leaving 6 bases between them. The germline V gene has CDR1 LGHDT and CDR2 YNNKEL (reference sequence). Variable domain in full (rest from reference TRBV3-1 and TRBJ1-5): DTAVSQTPKYLVTQMGNDKSIKCEQNLGHDTMYWYKQDSKKFLKIMFSYNNKELIINETVPNRFSPKSPDKAHLNLHINSLELGDSAVYFCASSQMGNQPQHFGDGTRLSIL.

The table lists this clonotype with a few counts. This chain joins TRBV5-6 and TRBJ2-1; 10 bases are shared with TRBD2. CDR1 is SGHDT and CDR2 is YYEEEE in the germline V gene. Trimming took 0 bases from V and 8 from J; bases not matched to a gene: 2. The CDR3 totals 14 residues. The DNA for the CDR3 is TGTGCCAGCAGCTTGGTCCTAGCGGGAGATGAGCAGTTCTTC. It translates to CASSLVLAGDEQFF.

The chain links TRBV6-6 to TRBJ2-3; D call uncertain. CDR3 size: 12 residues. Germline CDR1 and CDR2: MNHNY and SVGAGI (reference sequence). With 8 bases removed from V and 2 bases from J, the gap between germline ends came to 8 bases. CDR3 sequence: CASGQPTDTQYF. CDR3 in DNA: TGTGCCAGCGGGCAACCCACAGATACGCAGTATTTT.

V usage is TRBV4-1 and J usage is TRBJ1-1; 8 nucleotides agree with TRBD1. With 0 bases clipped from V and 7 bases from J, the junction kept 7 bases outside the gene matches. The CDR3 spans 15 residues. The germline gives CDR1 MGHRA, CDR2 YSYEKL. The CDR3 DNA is TGCGCCAGCAGCCAAGATCGTGGGACAGGCGTTGAAGCTTTCTTT. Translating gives CASSQDRGTGVEAFF.

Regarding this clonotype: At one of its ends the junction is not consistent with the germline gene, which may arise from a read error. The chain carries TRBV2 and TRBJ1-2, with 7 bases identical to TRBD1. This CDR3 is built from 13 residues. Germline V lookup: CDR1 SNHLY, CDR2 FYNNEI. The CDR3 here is CAGSEKGADGYTF. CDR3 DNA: TGTGCCGGCAGTGAAAAGGGGGCAGATGGCTACACCTTC.

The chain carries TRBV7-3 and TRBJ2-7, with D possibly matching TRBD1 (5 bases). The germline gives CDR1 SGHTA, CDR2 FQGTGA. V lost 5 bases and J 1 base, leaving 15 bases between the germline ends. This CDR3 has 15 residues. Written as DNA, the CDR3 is TGTGCCAGCAGCGCCTACCCGGACAAATCCTACGAGCAGTACTTC. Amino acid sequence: CASSAYPDKSYEQYF.

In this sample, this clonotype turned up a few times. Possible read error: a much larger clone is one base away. CDR3 protein: CSVVRQGADNEQFF. Written as DNA, the CDR3 is TGCAGCGTTGTTAGACAGGGGGCCGACAATGAGCAGTTCTTC. The rearrangement links TRBV29-1 to TRBJ2-1, with 10 bases matching TRBD1. The germline CDR1 and CDR2 sequences are SQVTM and ANQGSEA. V gave up 4 bases and J gave up 5 bases; unmatched junction bases: 5. The CDR3 totals 14 residues.

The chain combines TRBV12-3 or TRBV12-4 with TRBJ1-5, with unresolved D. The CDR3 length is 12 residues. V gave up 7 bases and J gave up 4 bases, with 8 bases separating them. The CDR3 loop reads CASTRENQPQHF. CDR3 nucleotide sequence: TGTGCCAGCACCCGGGAGAATCAGCCCCAGCATTTT.

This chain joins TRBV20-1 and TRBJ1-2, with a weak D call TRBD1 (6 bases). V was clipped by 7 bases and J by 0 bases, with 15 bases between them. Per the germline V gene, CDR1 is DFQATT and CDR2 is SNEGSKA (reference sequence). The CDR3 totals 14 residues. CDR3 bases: TGCAGTGTCCCTGGGGGGGGCTCTAACTATGGCTACACCTTC. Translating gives CSVPGGGSNYGYTF.

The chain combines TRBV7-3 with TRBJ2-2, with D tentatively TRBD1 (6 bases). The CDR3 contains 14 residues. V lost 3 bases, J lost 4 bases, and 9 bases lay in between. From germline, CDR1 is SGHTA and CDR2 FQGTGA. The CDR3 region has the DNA TGTGCCAGCAGCTTCACAGGGACCACCGGGGAGCTGTTTTTT. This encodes CASSFTGTTGELFF.

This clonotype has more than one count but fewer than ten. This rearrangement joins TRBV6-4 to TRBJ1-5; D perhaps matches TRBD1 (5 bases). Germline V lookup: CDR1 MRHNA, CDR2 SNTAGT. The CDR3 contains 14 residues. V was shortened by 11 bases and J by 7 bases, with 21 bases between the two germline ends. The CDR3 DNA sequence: TGTGCCCCGAGCGTGTGGGGCATCGGACAGCCCCAGCATTTT. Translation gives CAPSVWGIGQPQHF.

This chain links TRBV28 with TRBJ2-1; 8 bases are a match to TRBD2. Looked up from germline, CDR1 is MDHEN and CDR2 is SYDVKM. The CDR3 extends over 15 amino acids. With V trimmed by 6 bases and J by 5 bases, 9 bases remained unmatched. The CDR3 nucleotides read TGTGCCAGCAGCCAAGAGGAGCGGGGGCACAATGAGCAGTTCTTC. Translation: CASSQEERGHNEQFF. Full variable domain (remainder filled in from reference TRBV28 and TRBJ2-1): DVKVTQSSRYLVKRTGEKVFLECVQDMDHENMFWYRQDPGLGLRLIYFSYDVKMKEKGDIPEGYSVSREKKERFSLILESASTNQTSMYLCASSQEERGHNEQFFGPGTRLTVL.

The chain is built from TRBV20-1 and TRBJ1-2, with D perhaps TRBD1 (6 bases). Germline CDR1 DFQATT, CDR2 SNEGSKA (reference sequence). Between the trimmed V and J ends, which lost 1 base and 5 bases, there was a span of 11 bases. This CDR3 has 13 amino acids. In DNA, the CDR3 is TGCAGTGCTAGAGTCGGGACACTTTATGGCTACACCTTC. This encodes CSARVGTLYGYTF.

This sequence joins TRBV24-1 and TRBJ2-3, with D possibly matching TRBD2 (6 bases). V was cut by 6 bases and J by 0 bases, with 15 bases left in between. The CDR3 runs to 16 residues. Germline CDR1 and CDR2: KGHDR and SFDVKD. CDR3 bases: TGTGCCACCAGTTCGGTGGACGGGACTAGCACAGATACGCAGTATTTT. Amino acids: CATSSVDGTSTDTQYF.

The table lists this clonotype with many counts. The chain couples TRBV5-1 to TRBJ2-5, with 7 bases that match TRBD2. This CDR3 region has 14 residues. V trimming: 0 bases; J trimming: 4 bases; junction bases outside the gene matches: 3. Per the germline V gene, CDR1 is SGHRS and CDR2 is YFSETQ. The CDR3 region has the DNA TGCGCCAGCAGCTTGGCTCCGGGGGGAGAGACCCAGTACTTC. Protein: CASSLAPGGETQYF.

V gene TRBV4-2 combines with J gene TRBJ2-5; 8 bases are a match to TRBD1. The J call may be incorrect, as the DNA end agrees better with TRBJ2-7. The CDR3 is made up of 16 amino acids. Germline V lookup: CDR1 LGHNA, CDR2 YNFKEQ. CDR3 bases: TGTGCCAGCAGCCCAGGACAGGGTTCAAACGGCTACGAGCAGTACTTC. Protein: CASSPGQGSNGYEQYF.

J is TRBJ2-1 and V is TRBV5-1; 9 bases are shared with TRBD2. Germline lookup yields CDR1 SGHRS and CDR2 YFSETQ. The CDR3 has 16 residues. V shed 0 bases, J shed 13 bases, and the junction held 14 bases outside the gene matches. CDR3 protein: CASSLALAGYQETQFF. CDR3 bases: TGCGCCAGCAGCTTGGCCCTAGCGGGGTATCAAGAGACCCAGTTCTTC.

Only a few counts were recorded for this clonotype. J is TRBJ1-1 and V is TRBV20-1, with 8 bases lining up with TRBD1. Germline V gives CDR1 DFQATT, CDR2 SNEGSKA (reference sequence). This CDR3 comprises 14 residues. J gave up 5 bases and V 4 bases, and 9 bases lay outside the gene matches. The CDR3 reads CSATHRGKGTEAFF. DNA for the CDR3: TGCAGTGCTACCCACAGGGGGAAGGGGACTGAAGCTTTCTTT.

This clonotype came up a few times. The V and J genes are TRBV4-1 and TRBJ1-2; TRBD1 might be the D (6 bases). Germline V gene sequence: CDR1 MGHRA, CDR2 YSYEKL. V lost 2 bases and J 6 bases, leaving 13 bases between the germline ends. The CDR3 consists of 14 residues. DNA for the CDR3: TGCGCCAGCAGCCAATTCAGGGGAGAAGATGGCTACACCTTC. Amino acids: CASSQFRGEDGYTF.

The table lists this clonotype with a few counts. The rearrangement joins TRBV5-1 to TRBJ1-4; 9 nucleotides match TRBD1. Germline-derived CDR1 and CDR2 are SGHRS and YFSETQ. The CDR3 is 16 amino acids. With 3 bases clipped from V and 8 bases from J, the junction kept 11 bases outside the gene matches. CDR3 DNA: TGCGCCAGCAGCTCGGGACAGGGAGGTTCGCAGGAAAAACTGTTTTTT. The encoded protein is CASSSGQGGSQEKLFF.

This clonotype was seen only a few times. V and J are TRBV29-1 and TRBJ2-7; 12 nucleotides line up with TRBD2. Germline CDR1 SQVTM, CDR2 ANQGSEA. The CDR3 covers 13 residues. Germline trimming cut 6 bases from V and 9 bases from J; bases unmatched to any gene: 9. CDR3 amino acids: CSVLAGGPEGQYF. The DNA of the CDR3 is TGCAGCGTCCTAGCGGGAGGGCCCGAAGGGCAGTACTTC.

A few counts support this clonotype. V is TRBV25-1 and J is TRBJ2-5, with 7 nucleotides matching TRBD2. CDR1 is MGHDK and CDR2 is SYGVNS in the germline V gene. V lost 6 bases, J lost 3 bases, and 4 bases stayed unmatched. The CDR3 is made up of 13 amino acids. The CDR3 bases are TGTGCCAGCAGGCGGGGGAGCGAAGAGACCCAGTACTTC. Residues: CASRRGSEETQYF.

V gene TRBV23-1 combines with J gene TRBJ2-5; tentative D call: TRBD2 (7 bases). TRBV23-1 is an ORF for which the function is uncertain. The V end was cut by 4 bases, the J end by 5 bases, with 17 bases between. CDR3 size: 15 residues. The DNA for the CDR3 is TGCGCCAGCAGTCCTTGGGGGGGCGGAGGCGAGACCCAGTACTTC. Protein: CASSPWGGGGETQYF.

The DNA for the CDR3 is TGTGCCAGCAGCGTTTATACCGGCTTAAGCATCGATGAGCAGTTCTTC. Its protein product is CASSVYTGLSIDEQFF. The V gene is TRBV5-5, the J gene TRBJ2-1; D call uncertain. V lost 4 bases, J lost 8 bases, and 22 bases lay in between. Germline V CDR1 and CDR2: SGHKS, YYEKEE (reference sequence). The CDR3 consists of 16 residues.

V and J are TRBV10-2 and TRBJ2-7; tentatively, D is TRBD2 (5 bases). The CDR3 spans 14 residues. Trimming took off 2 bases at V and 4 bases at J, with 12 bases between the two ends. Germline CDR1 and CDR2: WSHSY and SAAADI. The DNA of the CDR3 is TGCGCCAGCAGTGAGCACCCCGGGATATACGAGCAGTACTTC. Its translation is CASSEHPGIYEQYF.

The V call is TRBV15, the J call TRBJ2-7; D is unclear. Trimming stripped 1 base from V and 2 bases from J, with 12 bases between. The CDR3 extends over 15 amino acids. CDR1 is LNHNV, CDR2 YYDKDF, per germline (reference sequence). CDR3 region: CATSRASPPTYEQYF. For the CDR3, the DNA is TGTGCCACCAGCAGAGCTTCTCCGCCCACCTACGAGCAGTACTTC.

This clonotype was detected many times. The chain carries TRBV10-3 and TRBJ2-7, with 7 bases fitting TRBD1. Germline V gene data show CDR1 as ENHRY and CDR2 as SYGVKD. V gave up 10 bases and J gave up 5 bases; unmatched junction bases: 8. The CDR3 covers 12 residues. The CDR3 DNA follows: TGTGCCAGCCAACAGGGGCGGGACGAGCAGTACTTC. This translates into CASQQGRDEQYF.

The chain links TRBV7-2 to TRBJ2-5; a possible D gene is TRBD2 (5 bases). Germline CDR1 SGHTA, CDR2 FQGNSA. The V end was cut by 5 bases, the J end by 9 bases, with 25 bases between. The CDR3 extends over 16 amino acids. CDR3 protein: CASSPTGSGVARAQYF. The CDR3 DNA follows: TGTGCCAGCAGCCCGACCGGAAGTGGGGTGGCGAGGGCCCAGTACTTC.